The 2 T cell receptor beta chains listed next were all sequenced from one sample in a study of PD-L1 blockade in urothelial cancer. The time point was: peripheral blood 6 weeks after treatment start. Clones were sequenced by immunoSEQ multiplex PCR, and TCRdb holds only the in-frame ones, with some missing. The table has around 53,000 clones, around 82% seen once. The specimen comprised PBMCs, sampled around atezolizumab (anti-PD-L1) treatment. The receptors were gathered from a man aged 45-65 years with urothelial cancer.

This clone was seen a single time. The genes are TRBV9 and TRBJ2-5; D is possibly TRBD2 (6 bases). V gave up 4 bases and J gave up 2 bases, with 15 bases separating them. CDR3 length equals 15 residues. Germline CDR1 is SGDLS and CDR2 is YYNGEE. CDR3 region: CASSRAGRPQETQYF. CDR3 nucleotide sequence: TGTGCCAGCAGCCGTGCGGGACGCCCGCAAGAGACCCAGTACTTC. The variable domain in full, completed from reference TRBV9 and TRBJ2-5, reads DSGVTQTPKHLITATGQRVTLRCSPRSGDLSVYWYQQSLDQGLQFLIQYYNGEERAKGNILERFSAQQFPDLHSELNLSSLELGDSALYFCASSRAGRPQETQYFGPGTRLLVL.

This clone was seen only a few times. CDR3 loop: CASSLNGGAYNEQFF. In DNA form, the CDR3 reads TGCGCCAGCAGCTTGAACGGGGGGGCCTACAATGAGCAGTTCTTC. The rearrangement uses TRBV5-1 and TRBJ2-1; TRBD2 matches at 8 bases. The CDR3 runs to 15 residues. Per germline, CDR1 SGHRS and CDR2 YFSETQ. The ends lost 1 base at V and 2 bases at J; junction bases unmatched: 2.